This T cell receptor beta chain emerged from a study of blood T cell repertoires in COVID-19. Generated by immunoSEQ multiplex PCR, the TCRdb table keeps only in-frame clones and is missing some. The sample includes about 250,000 clones, around 89% seen only once; the top ten take under 9.5%. CDR3 size: 16 residues. CDR1 is SGHNT and CDR2 is YYREEE in the germline V gene (reference sequence). The ends lost 4 bases at V and 0 bases at J; junction bases unmatched: 5. Donors were grouped by their self-reported clinical history. This chain uses TRBV5-4 with TRBJ1-4; 8 bases are a match to TRBD1. The source is a man in his forties who had recovered from COVID-19. The specimen was PBMCs or T cells enriched from blood (not recorded which). The CDR3 loop reads CASSKDRGTTNEKLFF. CDR3 in DNA: TGTGCCAGCAGCAAAGACAGGGGCACAACTAATGAAAAACTGTTTTTT. The full variable domain, with the rest looked up from reference TRBV5-4 and TRBJ1-4, is ETGVTQSPTHLIKTRGQQVTLRCSSQSGHNTVSWYQQALGQGPQFIFQYYREEENGRGNFPPRFSGLQFPNYSSELNVNALELDDSALYLCASSKDRGTTNEKLFFGSGTQLSVL.